The clone carrying this TCR beta chain was counted only a few times. The sample belongs to a study of cytomegalovirus exposure and HLA in healthy donors. Whole-study context: Inside one of the first data releases sat around 86 million unique TCRs taken from HLA-typed donors.

Unmatched junction bases numbered 7, after V lost 10 bases and J lost 6 bases. The germline gives CDR1 MNHNS, CDR2 SASEGT. CDR3 length equals 13 residues. A multiplex PCR was run with 60 Vbeta primers and 13 Jbeta primers. The protocol was immunoSEQ multiplex PCR, while the TCRdb copy is restricted to in-frame clones and leaves out a portion. Of around 160,000 clones in the sample, roughly 79% were seen once. What was sequenced was PBMCs. J is TRBJ2-2 and V is TRBV6-1; TRBD1 matches at 8 bases. The sequence was collected from a male donor in good health and CMV-seropositive. DNA of the CDR3: TGTGCCACCGGACAGGGTATCCCCGGGGAGCTGTTTTTT. Encoded protein: CATGQGIPGELFF.